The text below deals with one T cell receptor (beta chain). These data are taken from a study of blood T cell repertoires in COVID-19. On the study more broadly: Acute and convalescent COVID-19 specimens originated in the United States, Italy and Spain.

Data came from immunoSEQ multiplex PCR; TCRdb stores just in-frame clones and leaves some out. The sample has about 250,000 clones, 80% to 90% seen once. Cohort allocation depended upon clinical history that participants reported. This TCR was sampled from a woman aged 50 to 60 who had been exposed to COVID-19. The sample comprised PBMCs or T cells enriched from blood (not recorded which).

The CDR3 protein is CASSPSGLYYGYTF. CDR3 coding DNA: TGTGCCAGCAGTCCTTCCGGACTTTACTATGGCTACACCTTC. V usage is TRBV6-5 and J usage is TRBJ1-2, with no clear D. V gave up 5 bases and J gave up 3 bases, with 13 bases separating them. The CDR3 totals 14 residues. Germline lookup yields CDR1 MNHEY and CDR2 SVGAGI.